This T cell receptor beta chain emerged from a study of blood T cell repertoires in COVID-19. On the study more broadly: COVID-19 samples, acute and convalescent, were from the United States, Italy and Spain. The cDNA or gDNA used as material had been derived from T cells, B-cell-depleted T cells, or PBMCs.

Clones were read by immunoSEQ multiplex PCR, and TCRdb kept only the in-frame ones, dropping some. The data hold 200,000 to 300,000 clones, with 88% observed a single time. This clonotype was sampled from a man aged 55 to 70 who had recovered from COVID-19. The specimen sequenced was peripheral blood.

The CDR3 nucleotides read TGTGCCAGCAGCTTGGAGGTGGGGGGGGTCGGAGAAAAACTGTTTTTT. It encodes CASSLEVGGVGEKLFF. The V gene is TRBV5-4, the J gene TRBJ1-4; D is possibly TRBD1 (5 bases). The germline V gene has CDR1 SGHNT and CDR2 YYREEE (reference sequence). The CDR3 has 16 residues. V lost 0 bases to trimming and J lost 8 bases, with 17 bases between them.